This T cell receptor beta chain originates from a study of vaccination and CD4 T cells after COVID-19. About the research overall: Researchers treated cells with overlapping spike peptides taken from SARS-CoV-2, HCoV-NL63, HCoV-OC43 and HCoV-229E. The study's findings and limits: A relatively small number of convalescent patients were studied, and no early post-infection timepoints were included. Spike mono-reactivity was the property of 304 of 307 vaccine-specific clones in convalescent patients.

Treatment specified: approximately 11-day PBMC culture with coronavirus spike peptide pools or control peptides (ViraFEST assay). With the Oncomine TCR Beta short-read assay, DNA from cultured CD4+ T cells was sequenced. One entry per CDR3 protein, called by TCRdb with MiXCR from the PCR reads. The repertoire holds about 22,000 distinct CDR3 sequences, with 30% to 35% as singletons. Turning to this clonotype: The antigen is not known.

Per the germline V gene, CDR1 is SEHNR and CDR2 is FQNEAQ (reference sequence). Trimming stripped 1 base from V and 0 bases from J, with 7 bases between. The CDR3 is 15 residues long. Sequencing was performed on cultured CD4+ T cells from blood. The TCR comes from a human donor with COVID-19. V is TRBV7-9 and J is TRBJ1-5; D remains ambiguous. CDR3 sequence reads: CASSLGGSSNQPQHF. Written as DNA, the CDR3 is TGTGCCAGCAGCTTAGGGGGATCTAGCAATCAGCCCCAGCATTTT.